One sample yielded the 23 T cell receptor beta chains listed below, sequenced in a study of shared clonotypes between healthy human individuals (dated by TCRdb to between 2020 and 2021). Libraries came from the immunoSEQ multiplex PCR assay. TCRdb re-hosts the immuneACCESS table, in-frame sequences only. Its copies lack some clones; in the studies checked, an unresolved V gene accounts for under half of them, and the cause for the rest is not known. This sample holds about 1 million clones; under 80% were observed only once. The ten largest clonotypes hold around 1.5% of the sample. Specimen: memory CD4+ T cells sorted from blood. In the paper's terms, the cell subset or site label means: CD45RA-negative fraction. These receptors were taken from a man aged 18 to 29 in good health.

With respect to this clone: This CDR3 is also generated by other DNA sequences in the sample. The CDR3 protein is CASSLGDRDQETQYF. The DNA of the CDR3 is TGTGCCAGCAGCTTAGGGGACAGAGACCAAGAGACCCAGTACTTC. The chain carries TRBV7-9 and TRBJ2-5, with 7 nucleotides matching TRBD1. J was trimmed by 0 bases and V by 1 base; bases with no gene match: 2. The CDR3 loop spans 15 amino acids. Per the germline V gene, CDR1 is SEHNR and CDR2 is FQNEAQ (reference sequence).

CDR3 region: CASSLGSQRGLNEQYF. The CDR3 nucleotides read TGTGCCAGCAGCTTGGGATCCCAGCGGGGTTTGAACGAGCAGTACTTC. The chain is built from TRBV5-4 and TRBJ2-7; 7 bases align to TRBD2. This CDR3 comprises 16 residues. Germline V gene lookup returns CDR1 SGHNT and CDR2 YYREEE (reference sequence). V trimming: 0 bases; J trimming: 5 bases; junction bases outside the gene matches: 11.

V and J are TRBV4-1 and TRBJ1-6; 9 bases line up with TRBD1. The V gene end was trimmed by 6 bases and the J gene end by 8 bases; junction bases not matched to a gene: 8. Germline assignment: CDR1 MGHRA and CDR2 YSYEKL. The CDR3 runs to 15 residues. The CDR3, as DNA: TGCGCCAGCAGGAGACCACAGGGGGCCGATTCACCCCTCCACTTT. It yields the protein CASRRPQGADSPLHF.

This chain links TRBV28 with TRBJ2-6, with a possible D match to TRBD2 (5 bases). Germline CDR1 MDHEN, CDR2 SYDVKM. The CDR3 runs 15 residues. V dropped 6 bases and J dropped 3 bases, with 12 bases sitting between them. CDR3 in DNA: TGTGCCAGCAGGCTAGCCGGGCGTGGGGCCAACGTCCTGACTTTC. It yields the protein CASRLAGRGANVLTF.

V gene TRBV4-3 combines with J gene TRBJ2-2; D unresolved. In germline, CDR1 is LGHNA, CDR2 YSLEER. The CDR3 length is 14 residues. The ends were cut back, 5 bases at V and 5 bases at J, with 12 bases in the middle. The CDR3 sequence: CASSGPGRTGELFF. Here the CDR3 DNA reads TGCGCCAGCAGCGGGCCAGGCCGAACCGGGGAGCTGTTTTTT.

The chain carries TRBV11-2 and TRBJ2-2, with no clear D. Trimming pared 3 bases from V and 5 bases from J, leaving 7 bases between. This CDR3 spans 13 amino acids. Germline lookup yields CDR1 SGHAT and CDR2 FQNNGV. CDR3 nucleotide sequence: TGTGCCAGCAGCTTCTTAAGGACCGGGGAGCTGTTTTTT. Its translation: CASSFLRTGELFF.

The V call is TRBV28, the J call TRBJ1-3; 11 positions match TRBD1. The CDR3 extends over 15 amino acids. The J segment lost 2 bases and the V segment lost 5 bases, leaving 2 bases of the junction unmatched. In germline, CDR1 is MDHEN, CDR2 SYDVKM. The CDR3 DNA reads TGTGCCAGCAGTAGGACAGGGGGCACTGGAAACACCATATATTTT. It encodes CASSRTGGTGNTIYF.

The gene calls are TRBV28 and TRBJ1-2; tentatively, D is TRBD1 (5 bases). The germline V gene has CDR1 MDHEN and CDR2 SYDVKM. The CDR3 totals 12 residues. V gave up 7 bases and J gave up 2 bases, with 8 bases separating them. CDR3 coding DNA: TGTGCCAGCATGGGGGTAAACTATGGCTACACCTTC. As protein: CASMGVNYGYTF.

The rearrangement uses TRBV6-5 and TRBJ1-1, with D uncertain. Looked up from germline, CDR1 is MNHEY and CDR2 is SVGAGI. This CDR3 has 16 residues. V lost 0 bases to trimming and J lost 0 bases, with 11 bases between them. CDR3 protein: CASSYSKLRLNTEAFF. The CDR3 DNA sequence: TGTGCCAGCAGTTACTCGAAATTACGGTTGAACACTGAAGCTTTCTTT.

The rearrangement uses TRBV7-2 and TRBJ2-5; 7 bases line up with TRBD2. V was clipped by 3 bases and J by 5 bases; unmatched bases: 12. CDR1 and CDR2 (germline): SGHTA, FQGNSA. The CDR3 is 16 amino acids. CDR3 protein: CASSLAGGGFGETQYF. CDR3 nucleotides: TGTGCCAGCAGCTTGGCCGGGGGAGGGTTTGGGGAGACCCAGTACTTC. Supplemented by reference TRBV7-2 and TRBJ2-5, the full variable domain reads GAGVSQSPSNKVTEKGKDVELRCDPISGHTALYWYRQSLGQGLEFLIYFQGNSAPDKSGLPSDRFSAERTGGSVSTLTIQRTQQEDSAVYLCASSLAGGGFGETQYFGPGTRLLVL.

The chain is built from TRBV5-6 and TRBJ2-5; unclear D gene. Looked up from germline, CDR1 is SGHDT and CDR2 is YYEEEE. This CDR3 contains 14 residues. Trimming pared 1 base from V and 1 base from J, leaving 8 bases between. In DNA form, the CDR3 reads TGTGCCAGCAGCTTGATTGCAGGCCAAGAGACCCAGTACTTC. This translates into CASSLIAGQETQYF.

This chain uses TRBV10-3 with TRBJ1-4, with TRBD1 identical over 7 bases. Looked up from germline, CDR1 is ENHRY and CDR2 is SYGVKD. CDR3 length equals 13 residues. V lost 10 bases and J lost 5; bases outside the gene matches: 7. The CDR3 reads CATTGTVNEKLFF. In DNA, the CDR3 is TGTGCCACCACCGGGACAGTCAATGAAAAACTGTTTTTT.

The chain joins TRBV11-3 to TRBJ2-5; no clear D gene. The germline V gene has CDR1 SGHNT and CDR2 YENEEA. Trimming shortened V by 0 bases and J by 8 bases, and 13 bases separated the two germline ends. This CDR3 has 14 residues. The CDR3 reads CASSLDRASETQYF. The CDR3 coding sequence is TGTGCCAGCAGCTTAGACCGGGCTTCGGAAACCCAGTACTTC.

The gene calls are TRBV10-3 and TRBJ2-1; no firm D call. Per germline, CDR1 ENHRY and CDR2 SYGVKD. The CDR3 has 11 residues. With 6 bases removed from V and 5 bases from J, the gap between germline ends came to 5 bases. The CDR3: CAIRKDNEQFF. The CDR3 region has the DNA TGTGCCATCAGAAAGGACAATGAGCAGTTCTTC.

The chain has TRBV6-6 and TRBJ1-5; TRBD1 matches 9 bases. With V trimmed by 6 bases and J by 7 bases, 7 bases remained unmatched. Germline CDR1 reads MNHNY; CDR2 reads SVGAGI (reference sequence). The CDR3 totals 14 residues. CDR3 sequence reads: CASRPWTGDQPQHF. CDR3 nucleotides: TGTGCCAGCAGGCCTTGGACAGGGGACCAGCCCCAGCATTTT.

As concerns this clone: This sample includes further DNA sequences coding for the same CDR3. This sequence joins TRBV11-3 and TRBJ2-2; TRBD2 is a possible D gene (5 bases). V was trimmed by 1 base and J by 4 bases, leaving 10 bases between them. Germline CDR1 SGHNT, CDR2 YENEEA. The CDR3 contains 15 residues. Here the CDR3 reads CASSLGGSGTGELFF. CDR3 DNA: TGTGCCAGCAGCTTAGGCGGGTCGGGCACCGGGGAGCTGTTTTTT.

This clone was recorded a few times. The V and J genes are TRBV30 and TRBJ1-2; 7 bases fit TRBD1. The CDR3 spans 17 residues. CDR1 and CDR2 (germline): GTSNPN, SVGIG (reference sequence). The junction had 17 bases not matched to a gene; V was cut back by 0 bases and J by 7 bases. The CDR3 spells CAWSVPYKTGVGGGYTF. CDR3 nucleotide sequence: TGTGCCTGGAGTGTACCCTATAAAACAGGGGTCGGTGGTGGCTACACCTTC.

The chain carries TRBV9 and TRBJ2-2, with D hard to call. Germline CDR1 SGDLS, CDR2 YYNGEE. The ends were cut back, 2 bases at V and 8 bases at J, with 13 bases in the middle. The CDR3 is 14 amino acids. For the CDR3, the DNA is TGTGCCAGCAGCGTTGTATCTTTGGGTGGGGAGCTGTTTTTT. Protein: CASSVVSLGGELFF.

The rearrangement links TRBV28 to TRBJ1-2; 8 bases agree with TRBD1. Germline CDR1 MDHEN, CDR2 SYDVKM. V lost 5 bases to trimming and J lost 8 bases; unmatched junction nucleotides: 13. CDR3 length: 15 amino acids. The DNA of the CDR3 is TGTGCCAGCAGTACGCCGGGACAGGTTCCACGGGGCTACACCTTC. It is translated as CASSTPGQVPRGYTF.

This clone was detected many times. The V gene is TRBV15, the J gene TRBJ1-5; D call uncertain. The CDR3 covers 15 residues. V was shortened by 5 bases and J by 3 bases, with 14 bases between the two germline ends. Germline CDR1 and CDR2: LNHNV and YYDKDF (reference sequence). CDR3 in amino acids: CATSPRTVFNQPQHF. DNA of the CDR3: TGTGCCACCAGCCCCCGGACTGTGTTCAATCAGCCCCAGCATTTT. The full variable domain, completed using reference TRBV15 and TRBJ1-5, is DAMVIQNPRYQVTQFGKPVTLSCSQTLNHNVMYWYQQKSSQAPKLLFHYYDKDFNNEADTPDNFQSRRPNTSFCFLDIRSPGLGDTAMYLCATSPRTVFNQPQHFGDGTRLSIL.

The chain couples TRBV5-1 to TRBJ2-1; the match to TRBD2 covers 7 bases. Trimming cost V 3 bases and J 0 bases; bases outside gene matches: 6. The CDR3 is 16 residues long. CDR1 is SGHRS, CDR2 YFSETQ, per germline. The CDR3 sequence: CASSSGAGTSYNEQFF. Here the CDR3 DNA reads TGCGCCAGCAGCTCGGGAGCGGGAACCTCCTACAATGAGCAGTTCTTC.

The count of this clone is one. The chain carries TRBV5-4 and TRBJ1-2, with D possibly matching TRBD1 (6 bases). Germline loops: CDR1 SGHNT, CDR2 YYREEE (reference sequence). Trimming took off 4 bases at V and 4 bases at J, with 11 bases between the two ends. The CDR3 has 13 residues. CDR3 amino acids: CASSMDSIYGYTF. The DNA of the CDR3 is TGTGCCAGCAGCATGGACAGCATCTATGGCTACACCTTC.

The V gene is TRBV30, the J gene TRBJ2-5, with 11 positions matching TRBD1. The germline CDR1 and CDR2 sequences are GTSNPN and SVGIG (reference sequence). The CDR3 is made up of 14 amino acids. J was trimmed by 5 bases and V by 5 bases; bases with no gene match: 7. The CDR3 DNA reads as TGTGCCTGGGGTGGACAGGGGGCATGGGAGACCCAGTACTTC. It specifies CAWGGQGAWETQYF.